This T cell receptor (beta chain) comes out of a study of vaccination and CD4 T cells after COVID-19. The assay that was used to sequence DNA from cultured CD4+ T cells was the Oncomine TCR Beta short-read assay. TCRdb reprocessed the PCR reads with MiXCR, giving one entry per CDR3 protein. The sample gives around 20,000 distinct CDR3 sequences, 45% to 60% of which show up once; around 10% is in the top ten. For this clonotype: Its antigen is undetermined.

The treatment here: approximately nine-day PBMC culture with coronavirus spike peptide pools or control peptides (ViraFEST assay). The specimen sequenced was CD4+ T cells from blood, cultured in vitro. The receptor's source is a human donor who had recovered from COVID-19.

The CDR3 protein is CSADQGQVNNSPLHF. The CDR3 coding sequence is TGCAGTGCTGACCAGGGACAGGTTAATAATTCACCCCTCCACTTT. This sequence joins TRBV20-1 and TRBJ1-6; 8 bases match TRBD1. The ends lost 5 bases at V and 5 bases at J; junction bases unmatched: 8. The CDR3 runs to 15 residues. The V gene's germline CDR1 is DFQATT and CDR2 SNEGSKA (reference sequence).